Following are 12 T cell receptor beta chains from one sample sequenced in a study of blood T cell repertoires in COVID-19. The method was immunoSEQ multiplex PCR; TCRdb's version includes in-frame clones alone and lacks a portion of them. The top ten hold about 0.24% of the sample, which has around 620,000 clones, around 90% seen once. The source material was peripheral blood. Receptor source: a young woman with acute or convalescent COVID-19.

This clone was seen a few times. The chain has TRBV4-1 and TRBJ1-2; 11 bases are shared with TRBD1. The germline V gene has CDR1 MGHRA and CDR2 YSYEKL. This CDR3 is built from 15 residues. The V gene end was trimmed by 4 bases and the J gene end by 5 bases; junction bases not matched to a gene: 6. This CDR3 is CASSRGQGAEYGYTF. The CDR3 nucleotides read TGCGCCAGCAGCCGAGGACAGGGGGCAGAATATGGCTACACCTTC.

The chain links TRBV14 to TRBJ2-7, with TRBD1 matching 8 bases. V trimming: 7 bases; J trimming: 6 bases; junction bases outside the gene matches: 11. The CDR3 covers 14 residues. The germline V gene has CDR1 SGHDN and CDR2 FVKESK. The CDR3 coding sequence is TGTGCCAGCAATACCGGGACAGGCGTCGCCGAGCAGTACTTC. This translates into CASNTGTGVAEQYF.

The gene calls are TRBV10-3 and TRBJ1-1; 7 nucleotides align to TRBD1. The CDR3 is 14 amino acids. Germline V gives CDR1 ENHRY, CDR2 SYGVKD. The trim removed 3 bases at V and 4 bases at J, leaving 5 bases unmatched. The CDR3 is CAISERGQGTEAFF. CDR3 in DNA: TGTGCCATCAGTGAAAGGGGGCAGGGCACTGAAGCTTTCTTT.

The J gene is TRBJ1-6, the V gene TRBV25-1, with 11 nucleotides matching TRBD1. Germline V gives CDR1 MGHDK, CDR2 SYGVNS. The J segment lost 6 bases and the V segment lost 3 bases, leaving 4 bases of the junction unmatched. The CDR3 is 16 residues long. The chain's CDR3 is CASSEPGTGGNSPLHF. The CDR3 DNA reads TGTGCCAGCAGTGAGCCAGGGACAGGGGGTAATTCACCCCTCCACTTT.

The J gene is TRBJ2-7, the V gene TRBV7-2; D is possibly TRBD2 (5 bases). V shed 3 bases and J shed 2 bases, with 11 bases lying between them. The CDR3 loop spans 14 amino acids. The germline gives CDR1 SGHTA, CDR2 FQGNSA. The CDR3 sequence: CASSFAGLAYEQYF. For the CDR3, the DNA is TGTGCCAGCAGCTTCGCCGGACTGGCCTACGAGCAGTACTTC.

This clone appeared once. The chain employs TRBV3-1 (or the pseudogene TRBV3-2) and TRBJ2-7, with D possibly being TRBD1 (6 bases). The CDR3 spans 15 residues. V was clipped by 1 base and J by 1 base, with 11 bases between them. CDR1 is LGHDT, CDR2 YNNKEL, per germline (reference sequence). DNA of the CDR3: TGTGCCAGCAGCCAAGCTGGACAGAGATCCTACGAGCAGTACTTC. Translating it yields CASSQAGQRSYEQYF.

J is TRBJ2-3 and V is TRBV7-9; 7 bases line up with TRBD1. V shed 6 bases and J 0 bases; nucleotides not matched to a gene: 6. This CDR3 contains 15 residues. The germline gives CDR1 SEHNR, CDR2 FQNEAQ (reference sequence). CDR3 coding DNA: TGTGCCAGCAGTCAGACAGGGCCAAGCACAGATACGCAGTATTTT. This gives the protein CASSQTGPSTDTQYF.

The chain has TRBV6-6 and TRBJ1-5; 8 bases align to TRBD1. V was clipped by 2 bases and J by 7 bases; unmatched bases: 10. Germline assignment: CDR1 MNHNY and CDR2 SVGAGI (reference sequence). The CDR3 is 16 residues long. This CDR3 is CASSYTGTGYLQPQHF. CDR3 coding DNA: TGTGCCAGCAGTTACACCGGGACAGGATATCTCCAGCCCCAGCATTTT.

V is TRBV14 and J is TRBJ2-1; 12 bases line up with TRBD2. The CDR3 covers 17 residues. The trim removed 4 bases at V and 4 bases at J, leaving 8 bases unmatched. The V gene's germline CDR1 is SGHDN and CDR2 FVKESK. CDR3 loop: CASSPHQLAGGYNEQFF. DNA of the CDR3: TGTGCCAGCAGCCCCCACCAACTAGCGGGGGGATACAATGAGCAGTTCTTC.

The CDR3 nucleotides are TGTGCCAGCAGACACCCATACAGCGGGGGGACCACAGATACGCAGTATTTT. It yields the protein CASRHPYSGGTTDTQYF. V gene TRBV11-2 combines with J gene TRBJ2-3; TRBD2 matches at 9 bases. V dropped 6 bases and J dropped 2; count of bases not matched to a gene: 12. The length of the CDR3 is 17 residues. The germline V gene has CDR1 SGHAT and CDR2 FQNNGV.

This CDR3 is CASSSLGGPPEAKNIQYF. As DNA, the CDR3 is TGTGCCAGCAGCTCCCTGGGGGGGCCGCCGGAAGCCAAAAACATTCAGTACTTC. V usage is TRBV5-5 and J usage is TRBJ2-4, with D possibly being TRBD2 (7 bases). Trimming cost V 3 bases and J 0 bases, with 19 bases left between them. Germline V gene data show CDR1 as SGHKS and CDR2 as YYEKEE (reference sequence). This CDR3 region has 18 residues.

The chain uses TRBV9 and TRBJ1-1; tentatively, D is TRBD1 (6 bases). With 4 bases removed from V and 3 bases from J, the gap between germline ends came to 13 bases. The CDR3 is 14 amino acids. CDR1 SGDLS and CDR2 YYNGEE come from the germline V gene. The CDR3 DNA reads TGTGCCAGCAGCCCAACAGGGATAGACACTGAAGCTTTCTTT. Its protein is CASSPTGIDTEAFF.